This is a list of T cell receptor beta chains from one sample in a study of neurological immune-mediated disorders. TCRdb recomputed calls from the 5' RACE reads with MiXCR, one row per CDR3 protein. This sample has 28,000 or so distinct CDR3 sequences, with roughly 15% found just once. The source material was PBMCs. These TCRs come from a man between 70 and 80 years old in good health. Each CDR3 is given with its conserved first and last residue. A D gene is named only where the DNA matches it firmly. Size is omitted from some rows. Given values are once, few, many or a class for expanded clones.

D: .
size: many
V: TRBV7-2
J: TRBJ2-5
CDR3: CASSRSGPREETQYF
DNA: TGTGCCAGCAGCCGTTCGGGGCCTCGGGAGGAGACCCAGTACTTC

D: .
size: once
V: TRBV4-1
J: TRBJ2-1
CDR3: CASSQEAATGYNERFF
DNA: TGCGCCAGCAGCCAAGAAGCGGCTACCGGATACAATGAGCGGTTCTTC

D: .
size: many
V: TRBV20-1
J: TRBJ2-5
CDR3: CSARDHRGGQETQYF
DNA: TGCAGTGCTAGAGATCACAGGGGAGGGCAAGAGACCCAGTACTTC

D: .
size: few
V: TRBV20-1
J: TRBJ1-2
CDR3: CSARTDNNYGYTF
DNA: TGCAGTGCTAGAACAGACAATAACTATGGCTACACCTTC

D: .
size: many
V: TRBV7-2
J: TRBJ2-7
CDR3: CASSLTLGGPSYEQYF
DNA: TGTGCCAGCAGCTTGACCCTTGGCGGGCCCTCCTACGAGCAGTACTTC

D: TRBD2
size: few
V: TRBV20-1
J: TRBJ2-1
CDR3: CSARDPRGGFIYNEQFF
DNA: TGCAGTGCTAGAGATCCCCGGGGGGGATTTATTTACAATGAGCAGTTCTTC

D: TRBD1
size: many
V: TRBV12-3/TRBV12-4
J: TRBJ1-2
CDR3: CASSPGQALYGYTF
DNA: TGTGCCAGCAGCCCGGGACAGGCTCTCTATGGCTACACCTTC

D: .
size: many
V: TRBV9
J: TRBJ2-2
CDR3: CASSSAFGTGELFF
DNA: TGTGCCAGCTCTTCCGCCTTTGGCACCGGGGAGCTGTTTTTT

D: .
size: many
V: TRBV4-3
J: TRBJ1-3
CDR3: CASGRVGNTIYF
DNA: TGCGCCAGCGGCAGGGTTGGAAACACCATATATTTT

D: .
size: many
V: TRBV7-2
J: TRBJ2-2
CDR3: CASRGAGTPNTGELFF
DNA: TGTGCCAGCAGAGGCGCCGGGACACCGAACACCGGGGAGCTGTTTTTT

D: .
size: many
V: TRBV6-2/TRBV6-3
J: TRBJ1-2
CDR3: CASREQGEYGYTF
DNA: TGTGCCAGCAGGGAACAAGGGGAGTATGGCTACACCTTC

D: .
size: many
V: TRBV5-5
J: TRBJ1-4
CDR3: CASSLAPRMEKLFF
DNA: TGTGCCAGCAGCTTGGCCCCCCGGATGGAAAAACTGTTTTTT

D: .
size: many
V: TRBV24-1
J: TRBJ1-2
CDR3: CATSEDSYGYTF
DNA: TGTGCCACCAGTGAGGACAGCTATGGCTACACCTTC

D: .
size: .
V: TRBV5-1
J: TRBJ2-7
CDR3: CASRLRPGAWLYEQYF
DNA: TGCGCCAGCAGGCTTCGGCCCGGGGCATGGCTCTACGAGCAGTACTTC

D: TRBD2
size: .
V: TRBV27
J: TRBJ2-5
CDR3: CTSSLLSGGGGETQYF
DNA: TGTACCAGCAGTTTATTGTCTGGCGGGGGGGGAGAGACCCAGTACTTC

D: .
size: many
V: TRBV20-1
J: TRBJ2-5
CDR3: CSARRQGEAQYF
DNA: TGCAGTGCTAGGAGGCAGGGTGAGGCCCAGTACTTC

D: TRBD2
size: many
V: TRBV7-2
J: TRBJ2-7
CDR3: CASSLGGGGAYEQYF
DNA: TGTGCCAGCAGCTTAGGTGGCGGGGGGGCCTACGAGCAGTACTTC

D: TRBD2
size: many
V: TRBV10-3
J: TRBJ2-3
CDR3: CAITGGQWDTQYF
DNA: TGTGCCATCACGGGGGGGCAATGGGATACGCAGTATTTT

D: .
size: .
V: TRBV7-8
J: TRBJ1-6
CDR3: CASSFYICSARVDRGQDSPLHF
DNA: .

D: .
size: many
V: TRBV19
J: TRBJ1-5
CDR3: CASSNGLQWPQHF
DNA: TGTGCCAGTAGTAACGGGTTGCAGTGGCCCCAGCATTTT

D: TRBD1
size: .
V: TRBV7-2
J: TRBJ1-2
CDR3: CASSSRNDRGPNYGYTF
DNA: TGTGCCAGCAGCTCCCGAAACGACAGGGGGCCTAACTATGGCTACACCTTC

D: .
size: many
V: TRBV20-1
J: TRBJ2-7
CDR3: CSAPGQSLYEQYF
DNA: TGCAGTGCCCCGGGACAATCCCTCTACGAGCAGTACTTC

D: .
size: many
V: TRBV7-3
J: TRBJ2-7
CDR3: CASSQGGGSYEQYF
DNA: TGTGCCAGCAGCCAGGGGGGGGGATCCTACGAGCAGTACTTC

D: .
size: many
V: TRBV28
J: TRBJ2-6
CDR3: CASTARDLKTAGANVLTF
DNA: TGTGCCAGCACCGCCCGGGACCTCAAGACTGCTGGGGCCAACGTCCTGACTTTC

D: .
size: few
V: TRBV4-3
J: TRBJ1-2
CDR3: CASSQEQGTGYTF
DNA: TGCGCCAGCAGCCAAGAGCAGGGGACGGGCTACACCTTC

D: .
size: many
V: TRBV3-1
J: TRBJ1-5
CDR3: CASSLSNQPQHF
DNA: TGTGCCAGCAGCTTGAGCAATCAGCCCCAGCATTTT

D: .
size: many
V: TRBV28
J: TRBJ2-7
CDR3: CASSRRTPYEQYF
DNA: TGTGCCAGCAGTCGCCGGACACCCTACGAGCAGTACTTC

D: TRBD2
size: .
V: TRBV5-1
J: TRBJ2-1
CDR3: CASSLAGLAGGYNEQFF
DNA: TGCGCCAGCAGCTTGGCCGGGCTAGCGGGTGGTTACAATGAGCAGTTCTTC

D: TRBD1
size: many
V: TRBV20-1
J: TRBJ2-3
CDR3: CSARRTGSDTQYF
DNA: TGCAGTGCTAGAAGGACAGGGTCAGATACGCAGTATTTT

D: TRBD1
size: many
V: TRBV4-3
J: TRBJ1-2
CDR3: CASSQGQGANGYTF
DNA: TGCGCCAGCAGCCAAGGACAGGGGGCTAATGGCTACACCTTC

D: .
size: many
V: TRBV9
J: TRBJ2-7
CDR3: CASSPGGAGRSYEQYF
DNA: TGTGCCAGCAGCCCTGGGGGGGCAGGGAGGTCCTACGAGCAGTACTTC

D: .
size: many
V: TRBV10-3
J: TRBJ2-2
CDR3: CAISDEETGELFF
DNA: TGTGCCATCAGTGATGAGGAGACCGGGGAGCTGTTTTTT

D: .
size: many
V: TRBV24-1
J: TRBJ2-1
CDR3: CATSVSGEQFF
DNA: TGTGCCACCAGTGTGTCGGGTGAGCAGTTCTTC

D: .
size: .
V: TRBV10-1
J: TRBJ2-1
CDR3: CASSEVADNEQFF
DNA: TGCGCCAGCAGTGAAGTAGCGGACAATGAGCAGTTCTTC

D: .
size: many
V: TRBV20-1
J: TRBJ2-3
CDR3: CSARDWSGVKGDTQYF
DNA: TGCAGTGCTAGAGATTGGTCAGGGGTTAAGGGAGATACGCAGTATTTT

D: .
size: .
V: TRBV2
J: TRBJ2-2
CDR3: CASSVFINTGELFF
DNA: TGTGCCAGCAGTGTCTTTATTAACACCGGGGAGCTGTTTTTT

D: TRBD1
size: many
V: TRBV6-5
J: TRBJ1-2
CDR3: CASSYSPTGIYGYTF
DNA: TGTGCCAGCAGTTACTCCCCGACAGGGATCTATGGCTACACCTTC

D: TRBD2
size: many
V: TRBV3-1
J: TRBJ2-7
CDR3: CASSTRTSGEEYF
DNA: TGTGCCAGCAGCACCCGGACTAGCGGTGAAGAGTACTTC

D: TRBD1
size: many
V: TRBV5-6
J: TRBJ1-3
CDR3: CASSLGVRTGDSGNTIYF
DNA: TGTGCCAGCAGCTTGGGTGTCCGGACAGGGGACTCTGGAAACACCATATATTTT

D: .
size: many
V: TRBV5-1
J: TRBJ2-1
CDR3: CASSLSDYNEQFF
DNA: TGCGCCAGCAGCTTGTCCGATTACAATGAGCAGTTCTTC

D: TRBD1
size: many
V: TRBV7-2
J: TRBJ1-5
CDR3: CASSLTGNQPQHF
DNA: TGTGCCAGCAGCTTGACAGGGAATCAGCCCCAGCATTTT

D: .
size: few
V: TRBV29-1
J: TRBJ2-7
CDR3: CSVEPTGPRRGGSYEQYF
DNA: TGCAGCGTTGAACCCACTGGTCCGCGTAGGGGGGGCTCCTACGAGCAGTACTTC

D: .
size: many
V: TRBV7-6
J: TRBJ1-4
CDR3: CASSLAGFSGLDEKLFF
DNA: TGTGCCAGCAGCTTAGCTGGTTTTTCGGGATTGGACGAAAAACTGTTTTTT

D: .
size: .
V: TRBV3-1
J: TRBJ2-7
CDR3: CASSQETNEQYF
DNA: TGTGCCAGCAGCCAAGAAACAAACGAGCAGTACTTC

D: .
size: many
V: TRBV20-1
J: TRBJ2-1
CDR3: CSAKAGGFINEQFF
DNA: TGCAGTGCTAAGGCAGGGGGGTTTATCAATGAGCAGTTCTTC

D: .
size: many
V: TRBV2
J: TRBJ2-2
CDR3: CASSENGMNTGELFF
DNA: TGTGCCAGCAGTGAAAACGGCATGAACACCGGGGAGCTGTTTTTT

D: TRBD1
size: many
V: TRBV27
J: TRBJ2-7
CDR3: CASSRFRTGVLYEQYF
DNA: TGTGCCAGCAGTAGATTCCGGACAGGGGTACTCTACGAGCAGTACTTC

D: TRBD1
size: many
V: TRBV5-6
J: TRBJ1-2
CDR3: CASSLPRQGHPGGYGYTF
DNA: TGTGCCAGCAGCTTACCTAGACAGGGGCACCCCGGCGGCTATGGCTACACCTTC

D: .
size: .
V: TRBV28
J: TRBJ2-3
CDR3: CASSTPGARYGDTQYF
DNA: TGTGCCAGCAGTACCCCGGGGGCCCGATATGGAGATACGCAGTATTTT

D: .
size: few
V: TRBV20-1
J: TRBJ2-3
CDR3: CSAGTYGLARDLFADTQYF
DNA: TGCAGTGCTGGAACCTACGGCCTAGCAAGGGACTTATTTGCAGATACGCAGTATTTT

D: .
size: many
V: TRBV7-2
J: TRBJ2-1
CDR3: CASSLASEYNEQFF
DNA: TGTGCCAGCAGCTTAGCCTCGGAATACAATGAGCAGTTCTTC

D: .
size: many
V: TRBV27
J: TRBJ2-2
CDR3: CASRLGQTTTNTGELFF
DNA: TGTGCCAGCAGACTCGGACAGACGACAACGAACACCGGGGAGCTGTTTTTT

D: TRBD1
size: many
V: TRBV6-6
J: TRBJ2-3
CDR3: CASSFRGQVTDTQYF
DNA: TGTGCCAGCAGTTTCCGAGGACAGGTCACAGATACGCAGTATTTT